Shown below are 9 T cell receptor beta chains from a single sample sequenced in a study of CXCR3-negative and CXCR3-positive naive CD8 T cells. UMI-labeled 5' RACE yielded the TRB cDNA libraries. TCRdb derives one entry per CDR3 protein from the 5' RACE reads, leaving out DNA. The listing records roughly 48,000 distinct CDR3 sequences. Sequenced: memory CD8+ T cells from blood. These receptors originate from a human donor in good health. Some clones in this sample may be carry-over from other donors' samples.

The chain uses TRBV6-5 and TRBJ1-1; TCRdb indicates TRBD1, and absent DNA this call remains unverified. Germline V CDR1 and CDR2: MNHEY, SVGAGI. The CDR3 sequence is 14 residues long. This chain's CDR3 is CASSYRSRGTEAFF.

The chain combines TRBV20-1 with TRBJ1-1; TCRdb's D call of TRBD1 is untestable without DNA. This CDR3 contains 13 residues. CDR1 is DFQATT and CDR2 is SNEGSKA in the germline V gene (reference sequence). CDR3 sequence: CSARDRASNEAFF.

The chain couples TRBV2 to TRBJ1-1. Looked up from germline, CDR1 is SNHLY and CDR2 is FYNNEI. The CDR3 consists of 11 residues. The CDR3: CASTLNTEAFF.

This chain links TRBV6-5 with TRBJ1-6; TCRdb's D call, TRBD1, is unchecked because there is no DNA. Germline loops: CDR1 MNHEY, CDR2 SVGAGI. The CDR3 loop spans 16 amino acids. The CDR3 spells CASSYGGDLYNSPLHF.

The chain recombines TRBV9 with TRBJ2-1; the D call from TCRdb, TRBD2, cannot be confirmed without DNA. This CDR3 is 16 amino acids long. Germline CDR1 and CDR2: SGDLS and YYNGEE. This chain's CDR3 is CASSAPSALAFNEQFF. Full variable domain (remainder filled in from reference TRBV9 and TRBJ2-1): DSGVTQTPKHLITATGQRVTLRCSPRSGDLSVYWYQQSLDQGLQFLIQYYNGEERAKGNILERFSAQQFPDLHSELNLSSLELGDSALYFCASSAPSALAFNEQFFGPGTRLTVL.

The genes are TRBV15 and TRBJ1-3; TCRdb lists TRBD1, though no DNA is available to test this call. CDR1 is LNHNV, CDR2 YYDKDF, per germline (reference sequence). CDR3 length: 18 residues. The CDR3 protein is CATSTFRDRVTSGNTIYF.

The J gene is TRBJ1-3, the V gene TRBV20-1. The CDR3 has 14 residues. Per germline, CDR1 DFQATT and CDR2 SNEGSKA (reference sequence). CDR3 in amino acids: CSASHWSSGNTIYF.

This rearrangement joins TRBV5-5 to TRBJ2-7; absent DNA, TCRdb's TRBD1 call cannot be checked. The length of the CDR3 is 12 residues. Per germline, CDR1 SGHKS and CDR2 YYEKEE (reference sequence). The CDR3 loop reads CATQGGGYEQYF.

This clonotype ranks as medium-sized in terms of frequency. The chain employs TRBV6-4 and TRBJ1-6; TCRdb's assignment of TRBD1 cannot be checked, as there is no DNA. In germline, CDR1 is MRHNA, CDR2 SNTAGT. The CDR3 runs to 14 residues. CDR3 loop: CASSEGQEGSPLHF.